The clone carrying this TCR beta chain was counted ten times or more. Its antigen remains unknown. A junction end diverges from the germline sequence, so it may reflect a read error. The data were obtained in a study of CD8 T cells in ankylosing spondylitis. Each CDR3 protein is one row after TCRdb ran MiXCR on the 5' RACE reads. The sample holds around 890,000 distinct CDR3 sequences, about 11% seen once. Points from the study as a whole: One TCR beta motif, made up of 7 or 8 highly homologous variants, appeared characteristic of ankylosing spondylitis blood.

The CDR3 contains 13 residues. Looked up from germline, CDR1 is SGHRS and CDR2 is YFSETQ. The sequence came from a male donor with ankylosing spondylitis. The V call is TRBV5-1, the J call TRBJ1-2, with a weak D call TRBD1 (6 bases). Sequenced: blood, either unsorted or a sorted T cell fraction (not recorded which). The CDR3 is CASSFGQSYGYTF. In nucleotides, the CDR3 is TGTGCCAGCAGTTTCGGACAGAGTTATGGCTACACCTTC. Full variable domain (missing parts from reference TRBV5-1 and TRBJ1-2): KAGVTQTPRYLIKTRGQQVTLSCSPISGHRSVSWYQQTPGQGLQFLFEYFSETQRNKGNFPGRFSGRQFSNSRSEMNVSTLELGDSALYLCASSFGQSYGYTFGSGTRLTVV.